This T cell receptor (beta chain) is from a study of vaccination and CD4 T cells after COVID-19 (dated by TCRdb to between 2021 and 2022). At the level of the whole study: Every convalescent patient had a positive nasal swab PCR test for SARS-CoV-2, with mild disease in several patients and severe disease in one. In the convalescent cohort there were six males and four females, among whom were two Hispanic individuals, seven Caucasians, two Asians and one multiracial person. Participants got two doses of the Pfizer-BioNTech BNT162b2 vaccine (n=8) or two doses of the Moderna mRNA-1273 vaccine (n=2). Post-COVID blood samples from convalescent patients were collected a median of approximately 100 days after diagnosis, with a range of 35 to 161 days. The time from the second vaccine dose to post-vaccine blood sampling had a median of roughly 72 days and ranged from roughly 12 to 241 days. Culture stimuli were overlapping spike peptide pools from SARS-CoV-2 and from the common cold coronaviruses HCoV-NL63, HCoV-OC43 and HCoV-229E. As controls, cultures received a CEFX viral epitope pool (the positive control), an HIV-1 Nef peptide pool (the negative control), or no peptide at all. The spike-specific CD4+ TCR repertoire was compared before and after mRNA vaccination in over nine COVID-19 convalescent patients and a handful of infection-naive healthy vaccine recipients. What the authors observed across the whole study: Only a relatively small number of convalescent patients were included in the study, and early timepoints following natural infection were not analyzed. In convalescent patients, nearly all vaccine-specific clones (304 of 307) were found to be mono-reactive for SARS-CoV-2 spike rather than cross-reactive with common cold coronaviruses. An increase in the median number of SARS-CoV-2-reactive clonotypes from 20 to 25 after infection to roughly 36 after vaccination was observed, but the change was not found to be significant. Among the post-vaccine SARS-CoV-2-reactive clones in convalescent patients, a median around 90% showed up only after vaccination, which suggests vaccine-specific priming.

Of note for this clonotype: The specificity of this receptor is unknown. Base qualities were left out, and no much larger clone turns up one base away.

Receptor amplification or capture employed PCR. At the Johns Hopkins FTIC core, DNA from the cultured CD4+ T cells underwent TCR sequencing with the Oncomine TCR Beta short-read assay. Genomic DNA was extracted from the cultured CD4+ T cells with the QIAamp micro DNA kit. Oncomine TCR Beta libraries from cultured CD4+ T cells were pooled with unique dual indexes and sequenced on an Illumina iSeq 100. As for the original processing: Non-productive sequences were removed, and CDR3s not starting with C, not ending with F or W, or shorter than 7 amino acids were discarded. Antigen-specific clonotypes were identified with the MANAFEST web application by comparing peptide-stimulated wells with reference and other culture wells. Positive clones required FDR below 0.05, an odds ratio above 5, and productive frequency above 0.1% in at least two of three replicate wells. A clonotype was classed as cross-reactive if the clonotype showed significant expansion both in SARS-CoV-2 spike wells and in at least one common cold coronavirus spike condition. Levenshtein distances (stringdist) and unrooted phylogenetic trees (ape) in R version 3.6.1 were used to assess CDR3 homology. The public reads were reanalyzed by TCRdb: fastp trimming at Q25, MiXCR alignment, in-frame beta chains only. Each entry merges the rows of one CDR3 protein and shows their most common DNA and genes. TCRdb, not the authors, supplied the V and J calls. The sample contains some 16,000 distinct CDR3 sequences, about three quarters of them found a single time. About 16% of the sample is held by the ten biggest clonotypes.

The sample's treatment or condition, from its label and the paper: approximately 9-day PBMC culture with coronavirus spike peptide pools or control peptides (ViraFEST assay). The ViraFEST assay was used in the study, in which antigen-specific T cells were expanded with peptide pools and expanded clonotypes were subsequently identified by TCR sequencing. Positive SARS-CoV-2 PCR tests in the convalescent patients dated from March to December 2020, before Alpha, Beta and Delta variants emerged in the United States. Over 1.5 million PBMCs per well were cultured in IMDM with roughly 4.8% human AB serum and approximately 9.8 IU/ml IL-2, plus 10 ug/ml peptide pools. On days 3 and 7, half of the culture medium was replaced with fresh IL-2-containing medium. After less than twelve days of culture, CD4+ T cells were isolated by negative selection with the EasySep CD4+ T cell isolation kit. Ficoll-Paque Plus gradient centrifugation was used to isolate PBMCs from whole blood, and the isolated PBMCs were then either used fresh or cryopreserved at -140C. Each culture condition was generally run in triplicate wells.

CDR1 SGHNT and CDR2 YENEEA are derived from the germline V gene. Its CDR3 holds 13 amino acids, cysteine through phenylalanine. Only the CDR3 region is kept as DNA, spanning 39 bases read in frame from base 1. Between the V and J ends, shortened by 0 bases and 4 bases respectively, the junction contains 4 bases. Sequencing was carried out using CD4+ T cells from blood, cultured in vitro. The chain was built from TRBV11-3 and TRBJ1-5, with no confident D gene call. The TCR originated in a human donor who had recovered from COVID-19. The CDR3 corresponds to CASSLERNQPQHF. The sequenced DNA: TGTGCCAGCAGCTTAGAGCGGAATCAGCCCCAGCATTTT.